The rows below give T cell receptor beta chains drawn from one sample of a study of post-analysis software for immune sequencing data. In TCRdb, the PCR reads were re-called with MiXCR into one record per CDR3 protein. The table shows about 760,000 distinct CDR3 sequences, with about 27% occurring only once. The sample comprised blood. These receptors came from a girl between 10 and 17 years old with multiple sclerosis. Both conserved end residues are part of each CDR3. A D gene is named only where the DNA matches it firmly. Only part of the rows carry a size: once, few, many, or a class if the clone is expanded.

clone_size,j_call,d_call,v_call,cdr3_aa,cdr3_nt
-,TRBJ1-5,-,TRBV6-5,CASSYSNSNNQPQHF,TGTGCCAGCAGTTACTCGAACAGCAACAATCAGCCCCAGCATTTT
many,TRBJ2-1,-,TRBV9,CASSVTTGPYNEQFF,TGTGCCAGCAGCGTAACTACAGGGCCCTACAATGAGCAGTTCTTC
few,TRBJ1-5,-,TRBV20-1,CSASGGRVQPQHF,TGCAGTGCTAGTGGGGGGCGCGTCCAGCCCCAGCATTTT
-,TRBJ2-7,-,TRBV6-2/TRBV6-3,CASTLAVSYEQYF,TGTGCCAGTACCTTAGCGGTCTCCTACGAGCAGTACTTC
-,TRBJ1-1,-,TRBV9,CASSVSADTEAFF,TGTGCCAGCAGCGTTAGTGCGGACACTGAAGCTTTCTTT
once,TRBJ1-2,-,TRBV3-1,CASSQDRAVRGGYTF,TGTGCCAGCAGCCAAGATAGGGCAGTCCGAGGGGGCTACACCTTC
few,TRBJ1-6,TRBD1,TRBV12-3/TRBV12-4,CASSPTGESNSPLHF,TGTGCCAGCAGTCCCACAGGGGAAAGTAATTCACCCCTCCACTTT
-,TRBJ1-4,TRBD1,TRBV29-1,CSVESATGWGKLFF,TGCAGCGTTGAATCAGCGACAGGGTGGGGAAAACTGTTTTTT
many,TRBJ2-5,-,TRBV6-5,CASSYGRRETQYF,TGTGCCAGCAGTTACGGACGCCGTGAGACCCAGTACTTC
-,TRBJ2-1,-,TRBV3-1,CASSLRVGNEQFF,TGTGCCAGCAGCCTCAGGGTGGGCAATGAGCAGTTCTTC
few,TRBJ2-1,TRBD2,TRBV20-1,CSARDPDPGGSYEQFF,TGCAGTGCTAGAGATCCCGATCCGGGGGGGTCCTATGAGCAGTTCTTC
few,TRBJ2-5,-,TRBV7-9,CASSFSGAKETQYF,TGTGCCAGCAGCTTTTCGGGGGCCAAAGAGACCCAGTACTTC
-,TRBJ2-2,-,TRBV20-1,CSARDPASNTGELFF,TGCAGTGCTAGAGATCCGGCCTCCAACACCGGGGAGCTGTTTTTT
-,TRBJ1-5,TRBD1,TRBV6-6,CASSYPKQGAGNQPQHF,TGTGCCAGCAGTTACCCTAAACAGGGGGCGGGAAATCAGCCCCAGCATTTT
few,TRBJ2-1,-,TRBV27,CASSFTAVNEQFF,TGTGCCAGCAGTTTTACAGCGGTCAATGAGCAGTTCTTC
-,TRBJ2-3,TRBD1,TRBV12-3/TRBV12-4,CASSSTFRDRDADTQYF,TGTGCCAGCAGTTCCACCTTCCGGGACAGGGATGCAGATACGCAGTATTTT
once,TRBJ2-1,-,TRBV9,CASSPHWSAGNEQFF,TGTGCCAGCAGCCCCCACTGGTCTGCGGGGAATGAGCAGTTCTTC